Listed below are T cell receptor beta chains from one sample, sequenced in a study of shared clonotypes between healthy human individuals. Sequencing used immunoSEQ multiplex PCR; TCRdb keeps in-frame clones, though not all of them. Of fewer than 400,000 clones detected, about 74% appear once; the ten largest clones hold 10%. The sequenced sample was memory CD4+ T cells sorted from blood. The receptor set was obtained from a man in his thirties or forties in good health. CDR3s include the opening cysteine and the closing phenylalanine or tryptophan. The D gene is left open where the match is weak. Not all rows give a size; the values are once, few, many and, for expanded clones, a class.

j_call d_call v_call clone_size cdr3_aa cdr3_nt
TRBJ2-1 TRBD2 TRBV25-1 - CASRGRAPEQFF TGTGCCAGCAGGGGGAGGGCCCCTGAGCAGTTCTTC
TRBJ2-1 - TRBV4-3 - CASSQDLRSLMGQGDNEQFF TGCGCCAGCAGCCAAGATCTTAGATCTTTAATGGGGCAGGGAGACAATGAGCAGTTCTTC
TRBJ1-1 - TRBV28 - CASSPGFWTEAFF TGTGCCAGCAGCCCGGGTTTCTGGACTGAAGCTTTCTTT
TRBJ2-3 - TRBV7-2 once CASSLREGDTQYF TGTGCCAGCAGCTTAAGAGAAGGAGATACGCAGTATTTT
TRBJ2-2 TRBD1 TRBV18 - CASSPPRDRDGYTGELFF TGTGCCAGCTCACCACCCCGGGACAGGGATGGGTACACCGGGGAGCTGTTTTTT
TRBJ1-1 - TRBV5-1 - CASSLAVFSTSEAFF TGCGCCAGCAGCTTGGCCGTTTTTTCGACGTCCGAAGCTTTCTTT
TRBJ1-2 - TRBV28 few CASSSHQSVYGYTF TGTGCCAGCAGTTCCCACCAAAGCGTTTATGGCTACACCTTC
TRBJ1-1 - TRBV7-2 - CASSLDRRNTEAFF TGTGCCAGCAGCTTAGACCGGAGAAACACTGAAGCTTTCTTT
TRBJ1-2 - TRBV18 - CASSLTGGETGYTF TGTGCCAGCTCACTAACAGGCGGGGAGACTGGCTACACCTTC
TRBJ2-7 TRBD1 TRBV4-3 - CASSQEWRQGALYEQYF TGCGCCAGCAGCCAAGAGTGGCGCCAGGGGGCCCTCTACGAGCAGTACTTC
TRBJ1-2 - TRBV5-4 - CASSLVVGGYGYTF TGTGCCAGCAGCTTGGTTGTCGGCGGCTATGGCTACACCTTC
TRBJ2-1 - TRBV11-3 - CASSLVSHEQFF TGTGCCAGCAGCTTAGTGTCCCATGAGCAGTTCTTC
TRBJ1-4 - TRBV5-6 - CASSRAASANEKLFF TGTGCCAGCAGCCGGGCGGCGTCGGCCAATGAAAAACTGTTTTTT
TRBJ1-4 - TRBV7-9 - CASSTPPDNPTNEKLFF TGTGCCAGCAGCACCCCCCCGGACAATCCAACTAATGAAAAACTGTTTTTT
TRBJ1-4 - TRBV9 - CASSVGLREGDEKLFF TGTGCCAGCAGCGTAGGTTTAAGGGAAGGAGATGAAAAACTGTTTTTT
TRBJ2-3 - TRBV19 - CASSLDKRVTDTQYF TGTGCCAGTAGTCTAGATAAAAGGGTGACAGATACGCAGTATTTT
TRBJ1-5 - TRBV5-4 - CASSTWGVTQPQHF TGTGCCAGCAGCACCTGGGGGGTAACTCAGCCCCAGCATTTT
TRBJ2-7 - TRBV5-1 - CASSLIQGSYEQYF TGCGCCAGCAGCTTGATTCAAGGGTCCTACGAGCAGTACTTC
TRBJ1-2 - TRBV2 - CASSDWGSSGYTF TGTGCCAGCAGTGATTGGGGTTCGTCAGGCTACACCTTC
TRBJ2-1 - TRBV28 - CASFQADRKPFF TGTGCCAGCTTTCAAGCGGACCGGAAACCGTTCTTC
TRBJ2-7 TRBD2 TRBV5-1 - CASNHGLAGGPEEQYF TGCGCCAGCAACCATGGACTAGCGGGAGGGCCCGAGGAGCAGTACTTC
TRBJ2-5 - TRBV7-8 - CASSFDDRKETQYF TGTGCCAGCAGCTTCGATGATCGGAAAGAGACCCAGTACTTC
TRBJ1-3 - TRBV5-1 - CASSLVGGNTIYF TGCGCCAGCAGCTTGGTCGGGGGAAACACCATATATTTT
TRBJ1-1 - TRBV5-1 - CASSERGGTEAFF TGCGCCAGCAGCGAAAGGGGGGGCACTGAAGCTTTCTTT
TRBJ2-2 - TRBV5-1 once CASSLAQQTTFNVGELFF TGCGCCAGCAGCTTGGCCCAACAGACAACATTCAACGTTGGGGAGCTGTTTTTT
TRBJ2-1 TRBD2 TRBV2 many CASTRAGVGNEQFF TGTGCCAGCACTCGAGCGGGAGTAGGTAATGAGCAGTTCTTC
TRBJ2-4 TRBD1 TRBV27 many CASRAGQGPPLAKNIQYF TGTGCCAGCAGGGCAGGACAGGGGCCTCCTCTAGCCAAAAACATTCAGTACTTC
TRBJ2-7 - TRBV2 many CASRKNPGVEGQYF TGTGCCAGCAGGAAAAACCCCGGGGTGGAAGGCCAGTACTTC
TRBJ2-7 - TRBV29-1 - CSGGAGPYEQYF TGCAGCGGGGGGGCAGGGCCCTACGAGCAGTACTTC
TRBJ2-7 TRBD2 TRBV7-2 - CASSFSGSLIEQYF TGTGCCAGCAGCTTCAGCGGGAGTCTTATCGAGCAGTACTTC
TRBJ2-3 - TRBV7-2 - CASSLGPTDTQYF TGTGCCAGCAGCTTAGGCCCCACAGATACGCAGTATTTT
TRBJ2-3 - TRBV10-3 few CAISESADTQYF TGTGCCATCAGTGAGTCTGCGGATACGCAGTATTTT
TRBJ1-1 - TRBV4-1 - CASSQPRRATEAFF TGCGCCAGCAGCCAGCCTCGCAGGGCCACTGAAGCTTTCTTT
TRBJ2-7 TRBD2 TRBV5-1 - CASSSGTSGIEQYF TGCGCCAGCAGCTCAGGGACTAGCGGGATCGAGCAGTACTTC
TRBJ2-7 - TRBV28 - CASSSQSGHSYEQYF TGTGCCAGCAGTTCACAAAGCGGACACTCCTACGAGCAGTACTTC
TRBJ2-3 - TRBV7-9 once CASSLASGLTDTQYF TGTGCCAGCAGCTTAGCGTCGGGACTGACAGATACGCAGTATTTT
TRBJ2-3 TRBD2 TRBV9 once CASSPGLASDTQYF TGTGCCAGCAGTCCGGGACTAGCATCAGATACGCAGTATTTT
TRBJ1-2 - TRBV7-2 - CASSPEANYGYTF TGTGCCAGCAGCCCAGAGGCTAACTATGGCTACACCTTC
TRBJ1-2 - TRBV19 once CASSISDYGYTF TGTGCCAGTAGTATATCGGACTATGGCTACACCTTC
TRBJ2-2 - TRBV6-1 - CASSEGRSTGELFF TGTGCCAGCAGTGAGGGCAGGTCTACCGGGGAGCTGTTTTTT
TRBJ2-1 TRBD1 TRBV6-5 - CASSFGDRASEQFF TGTGCCAGCAGTTTTGGGGACAGGGCCAGTGAGCAGTTCTTC
TRBJ1-5 - TRBV10-1 many CASSAPGQPQHF TGCGCCAGCAGTGCCCCGGGCCAGCCCCAGCATTTT
TRBJ2-4 - TRBV9 few CASSVEGSLPGNIQYF TGTGCCAGCAGCGTAGAGGGAAGTCTTCCGGGGAACATTCAGTACTTC
TRBJ1-5 - TRBV25-1 - CASSFGAEAQHF TGTGCCAGCAGTTTCGGTGCGGAGGCCCAGCATTTT
TRBJ2-6 - TRBV11-1 - CASSLTLSSGANVLTF TGTGCCAGCAGCTTAACCCTCAGCTCTGGGGCCAACGTCCTGACTTTC
TRBJ2-7 TRBD1 TRBV7-8 - CASSFLGQGYEQYF TGTGCCAGCAGCTTTCTGGGACAGGGCTACGAGCAGTACTTC
TRBJ1-4 TRBD1 TRBV10-3 many CAIRKGQGVNEKLFF TGTGCCATCAGGAAGGGACAGGGGGTTAATGAAAAACTGTTTTTT
TRBJ1-3 - TRBV18 - CASSPQGTAWKAIYF TGTGCCAGCTCACCTCAGGGAACCGCTTGGAAAGCCATATATTTT
TRBJ2-7 TRBD2 TRBV5-1 - CASSSTSGAYEQYF TGCGCCAGCAGCTCGACTAGCGGAGCCTACGAGCAGTACTTC
TRBJ2-1 - TRBV5-4 - CASSFGAPNEQFF TGTGCCAGCAGCTTTGGGGCCCCCAATGAGCAGTTCTTC
TRBJ2-1 - TRBV27 - CASSSPLRAGWGDEQFF TGTGCCAGCAGTTCACCGCTCAGAGCAGGTTGGGGCGATGAGCAGTTCTTC
TRBJ1-3 - TRBV28 - CASSAGHTGNTIYF TGTGCCAGCTCAGCGGGACACACAGGAAACACCATATATTTT
TRBJ1-6 - TRBV10-2 - CASSGVLRGSPLHF TGCGCCAGCAGTGGAGTGCTTAGGGGTTCACCCCTCCACTTT
TRBJ1-1 - TRBV7-8 few CASSLVSDTEAFF TGTGCCAGCAGCTTAGTATCGGACACTGAAGCTTTCTTT
TRBJ1-1 - TRBV19 - CASSITRSRAAFF TGTGCCAGTAGTATTACTCGGAGCCGGGCGGCTTTCTTT
TRBJ2-7 - TRBV7-9 - CASSQYGGSEYEQYF TGTGCCAGCAGCCAGTATGGGGGAAGCGAGTACGAGCAGTACTTC
TRBJ1-1 - TRBV6-1 - CASSVGATDRRF TGTGCCAGCAGTGTCGGTGCAACCGACCGACGCTTT